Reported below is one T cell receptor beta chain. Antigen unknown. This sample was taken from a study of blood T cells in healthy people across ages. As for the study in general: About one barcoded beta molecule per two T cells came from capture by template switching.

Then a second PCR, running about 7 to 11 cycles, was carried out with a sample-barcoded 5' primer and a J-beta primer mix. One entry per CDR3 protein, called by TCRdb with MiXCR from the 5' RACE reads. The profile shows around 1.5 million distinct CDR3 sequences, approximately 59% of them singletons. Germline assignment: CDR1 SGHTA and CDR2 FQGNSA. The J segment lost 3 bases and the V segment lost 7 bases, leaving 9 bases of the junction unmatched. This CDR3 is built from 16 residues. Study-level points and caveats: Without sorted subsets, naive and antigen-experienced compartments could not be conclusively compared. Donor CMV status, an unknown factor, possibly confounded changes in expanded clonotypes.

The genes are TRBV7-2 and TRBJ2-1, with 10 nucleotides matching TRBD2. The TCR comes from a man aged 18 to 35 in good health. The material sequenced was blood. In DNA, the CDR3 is TGTGCCAGCAAAGCTAGCGGGGGTCATCTCTACAATGAGCAGTTCTTC. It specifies CASKASGGHLYNEQFF.